This T cell receptor beta chain emerged from a study of cytomegalovirus exposure and HLA in healthy donors (TCRdb year 2017). In the study overall: An earlier analysis of approximately 640 of the donors reported about 250 Gb of sequence data and around 120 million unique TCR beta sequences from 150 million to 200 million T cells. About 320 gigabases of sequencing data and around 87 million unique TCR sequences were included in an early release covering about 620 HLA-typed donors. The genetic ancestry cluster associated with self-reported Caucasian donors included over 65% of the roughly 360 genotyped donors. The study was designed to test whether signatures of past pathogen exposure could be identified by cataloging public T cell receptors. The study profiled the T cell repertoires of about 640 subjects by immunosequencing and related them to cytomegalovirus serostatus. In addition to the first cohort of 666 subjects, a separate validation cohort of approximately 130 different subjects was used. To predict cytomegalovirus infection status, the study brought together high-throughput TCR immunosequencing, statistical association of individual TCRs with disease status, and machine learning. A later analysis re-analyzed previously published TCR beta repertoires from about 600 donors and added high-resolution HLA genotyping to study TCR occurrence patterns. Rather than using new phenotypic data, the later analysis identified candidate immune exposures from TCR beta sequences and from how often those sequences occurred across donors. An earlier analysis of 450 to 750 of the donors used high-throughput TCR beta sequencing to judge whether each TCR beta V gene segment behaved as functional or pseudogenic. Donor age, sex, ethnicity and CMV serostatus were compiled together with the repertoire data. A later genetic analysis used genome-wide SNP genotypes for about 60% of the roughly 700 donors, treating that subset as a discovery cohort. Every repertoire in the discovery cohort had been generated on one and the same sequencing platform. HLA typing included class I and class II loci at four-digit resolution. The number of donors typed differed by locus, with about 620-630 for A, B, C, DRB1 and DQB1, more than 500 for DQA1, 606 for DPA1, and around 430 for DPB1. Roughly 5 DR-DQ haplotypes were handled as single units for association and clustering, since linkage in the cohort was strong. Among around 400 genotyped donors of the cohort, an average of around 240,000 unique TCR beta nucleotide sequences was sequenced per donor, of which roughly 18% were non-productive. General study outcomes and caveats: A later analysis associated roughly 17,000 TCR beta sequences with specific HLA alleles at a false discovery rate of 0.05. Most CMV-associated TCR beta chains appeared to be HLA-restricted in a later analysis, and the HLA associations seemed to be driven largely by CMV exposure. A total of fewer than 200 TCR beta chains were listed by the study as associated with cytomegalovirus. Because counts were too low, 15 to 20 rarely observed V segments, including chromosome 9 orphons, were excluded from the earlier analysis of around 590 of the donors. A further reported finding was that TCR beta sequences accurately predicted the HLA-A and HLA-B alleles for most subjects in the first cohort. When HLA alleles, especially DR and DQ, strongly co-occurred, TCR associations were difficult to assign to individual alleles. The only immune exposure information available for the cohort was CMV serostatus. An earlier analysis of 450 to 750 of the donors showed that most TCR beta V segments appeared in productive rearrangements either about 87% or about 30% of the time, which broadly matched IMGT annotations. In a later analysis, the rate of TCR association differed among HLA loci, with DRB1 alleles having the most associated TCRs and HLA-C alleles having the fewest. Correlated functional status among segregating V segments might be attributable to linkage disequilibrium, but an unknown experimental factor could not be ruled out. In a later genetic analysis, a missense DCLRE1C variant was associated with V-gene and J-gene trimming of TCR beta chains, and the association was replicated in an independent cohort. The authors suggested that the approach could potentially be extended to other disease states and immunological phenotypes. According to a later genetic analysis, donors in an Asian-associated ancestry cluster had fewer N-insertions in productive TCRs than the approximately 650-donor mean. Across donors, most TCR sequences were observed very rarely, whereas some public TCRs were present in many individuals. In a later analysis, several top co-occurrence clusters were reported to appear linked to parvovirus B19, influenza, CMV and Epstein-Barr virus. Only TCR beta chains were sequenced in this cohort, and the absence of alpha or paired-chain data limited detectable features. Compared with equally common non-associated chains, HLA-associated TCR beta chains in a later analysis were more clonally expanded and had lower generation probabilities. Because the 87-base-pair reads could not distinguish some IMGT-functional V segments, including TRBV6-2 and TRBV6-3, those segments were excluded. The classifier was reported to diagnose cytomegalovirus status with high specificity and sensitivity in both the original and validation cohorts. Roughly uniform sequencing depth across donors was assumed in presence/absence analyses, although this assumption may not hold. Because HLA typing was missing for some donors at each locus, association tests included only the typed subset. A group of highly shared sequence variants was considered likely to be a technical artifact of the sequencing pipeline. A few of the identified cytomegalovirus-associated TCR beta chains were confirmed in vitro to be specific for cytomegalovirus antigens.

A word on this clone: This receptor's antigen is unknown.

The cohort consisted of 600 to 700 healthy bone marrow donors. At the time of sampling, every cohort member was nominally healthy, though immune exposures that went unrecorded were likely present. The donor tested CMV seropositive and was one of the 289 seropositive cohort members. Every donor gave a peripheral blood sample, and the peripheral blood mononuclear cells from that sample were used for TCR beta sequencing. Genomic DNA extraction from the blood cell samples was performed with the Qiagen DNeasy Blood Extraction Kit. Reading the germline V gene gives CDR1 MNHNS and CDR2 SASEGT. Its CDR3 holds 15 amino acids, cysteine through phenylalanine. The entry retains the CDR3 DNA only, 45 bases that are in frame from base 1. At the junction V is shortened by 2 bases and J by 5 bases; bases outside the gene matches: 7. Library generation was performed with the immunoSEQ multiplex PCR assay. For the multiplex PCR, a mixture combining 60 forward primers for TCR Vbeta segments and 13 reverse primers for TCR Jbeta segments was used. The CDR3 region of rearranged TCR beta genes was amplified from genomic DNA with a multiplex PCR assay. The amplified TCR beta libraries were sequenced on the Illumina HiSeq System as 87-base-pair reads. Under the source paper's analysis protocol: In a later analysis, some 80 million unique TCR beta chains were counted across the roughly 610 repertoires, and some 10 million of these chains were shared by at least two donors. Raw reads were error-corrected and collapsed into unique sequences by a nearest-neighbor algorithm in which closely related sequences were merged to remove PCR and sequencing errors. Alignment of CDR3 sequences to IMGT reference sequences was used to assign V, D and J gene segments. Each retained sequence needed at least a six-nucleotide match to both a V gene segment and a J gene segment. A rearrangement was called productive if the CDR3 had no stop codons and remained in frame with V and J, and every other rearrangement was called non-productive. Following IMGT convention, CDR3 was defined as the stretch from the second conserved V-encoded cysteine to the conserved J-encoded phenylalanine. Sequences without an unambiguous match to a single V gene segment were excluded from the earlier analysis of approximately 560 of the donors. An earlier analysis of a few hundred of the donors called V segments functional above 56.7% productive rearrangements and segregating when the between-donor standard deviation exceeded 5%. A statistical classification framework was developed to diagnose cytomegalovirus status using the catalog of TCR beta chain sequences. A later analysis assigned V and J genes by comparing TCR nucleotide sequences with IMGT/GENE-DB human TR gene sequences. Using the TCRdist pipeline, a later analysis assigned CDR3 sequences along with most-parsimonious VDJ recombination scenarios. In a later analysis, each TCR beta chain was defined by its CDR3 amino acid sequence together with its V-gene family, and reads without a unique V-gene family were excluded. In a later analysis, approximately 640 highly shared, low-generation-probability nucleotide sequences were removed to address suspected cross-contamination and a sequencing artifact. For each public chain, a later analysis derived a clonal expansion index from normalized ranks of inferred template counts within each repertoire. Generation probabilities in a later analysis came from a VDJ recombination model fitted to out-of-frame rearrangements, and those results were checked against IGoR. A later analysis scored TCR-TCR, TCR-HLA and TCR-CMV co-occurrence with hypergeometric tests, applying a repertoire-size bias correction to TCR pairs. In a later analysis, false discovery rates were estimated by permuting HLA or CMV assignments 20 times. In a later analysis, co-occurring TCRs were grouped with DBSCAN, and TCRdist sequence similarity was added when clustering was performed within HLA-allele-positive subsets. Repertoires with fewer than 30,000 or more than 120,000 public chains, plus five repertoires with anomalous nucleotide sharing, were excluded from co-occurrence clustering. Here the immuneACCESS table is served through TCRdb, limited to in-frame sequences with V and J called. Missing clones are a known gap in these copies; in checked studies unresolved V genes cover under half, and the rest lacks a known reason. D and trimming were read from the DNA, whereas the V and J calls and clone size are those reported in that table. The sample's records list under 250,000 clones. Jointly, the top ten make up 0.9% to 1.4% of the sample.

The sequencing sample was made of PBMCs. The source of this sequence is a girl aged 2-15 years in good health and CMV-seropositive. Here the chain combines TRBV6-1 and TRBJ1-1; 8 junctional bases match TRBD1. The nucleotide sequence reads as follows: TGTGCCAGCAGTGAAAGAGGACAGGGTTGGACTGAAGCTTTCTTT. This encodes CASSERGQGWTEAFF.